This T cell receptor (beta chain) was sequenced in a study of long-term antiretroviral therapy in people with HIV. Study outcomes and limitations: Among HIV repertoires, CDR3 length ranges were narrower than those of controls. Dominating the repertoire at all time points were the clones that expanded before ART.

CDR3 length: 14 amino acids. In germline, CDR1 is SNHLY, CDR2 FYNNEI. Trimming stripped 9 bases from V and 4 bases from J, with 16 bases between. As to this clone: Its antigen is not identified.

The run of the v3.0 immunoSEQ assay was at survey level. TCRdb's table, derived via immunoSEQ multiplex PCR, lists solely in-frame clones and lacks some. The sample lists 15,000 to 20,000 clones, around nine tenths occurring once. This receptor was obtained from a man in his fifties or sixties with HIV. The starting material was unsorted PBMCs, obtained 6.9 years after starting antiretroviral therapy. This chain uses TRBV2 with TRBJ1-3, with D possibly matching TRBD1 (5 bases). CDR3 sequence reads: CASMTDWMGNTIYF. DNA of the CDR3: TGTGCCAGTATGACAGACTGGATGGGAAACACCATATATTTT. The complete variable domain, with remaining parts taken from reference TRBV2 and TRBJ1-3, reads EPEVTQTPSHQVTQMGQEVILRCVPISNHLYFYWYRQILGQKVEFLVSFYNNEISEKSEIFDDQFSVERPDGSNFTLKIRSTKLEDSAMYFCASMTDWMGNTIYFGEGSWLTVV.